Listed below are T cell receptor beta chains from one sample, sequenced in a study of glioma-infiltrating T cells. One entry per CDR3 protein, called by TCRdb with MiXCR from the multiplex PCR reads. There are fewer than 200,000 distinct CDR3 sequences in the sample; 32% occur only once, and 20% to 25% lies in the top ten. The sequencing sample was made of glioma tissue, nonneoplastic brain tissue, or PBMCs (not recorded which). The source of these receptors is a human donor with low-grade glioma or glioblastoma, undergoing nonglioma brain surgery, or in good health (not recorded which). Both conserved end residues are part of each CDR3. The order of the fields is V gene, D gene, clone size, J gene, CDR3 DNA, CDR3 protein. The D gene is left open where the match is weak. Not every row has a clone size; where given, it reads once, few, many or a size class.

V: TRBV10-3
D: TRBD2
size: few
J: TRBJ2-1
DNA: TGTGCCATCAGTGAGGGTGGGACTAGCGGGAGGTCCCGCTACAATGAGCAGTTCTTC
CDR3: CAISEGGTSGRSRYNEQFF

V: TRBV15
D: -
size: many
J: TRBJ2-7
DNA: TGTGCCACCAGCAGAGATAGGGACGAGCAGTACTTC
CDR3: CATSRDRDEQYF

V: TRBV6-2/TRBV6-3
D: -
size: -
J: TRBJ1-2
DNA: TGTGCCAGCAGAGGGGGGGGGTTGGACTATGGCTACACCTTC
CDR3: CASRGGGLDYGYTF

V: TRBV4-2
D: TRBD1
size: many
J: TRBJ1-2
DNA: TGTGCCAACAGCCCGGGACAGATTAACTATGGCTACACCTTC
CDR3: CANSPGQINYGYTF

V: TRBV3-1
D: TRBD1
size: many
J: TRBJ1-2
DNA: TGTGCCAGCAGCCAAGAACAGGGGGCCGGAGGCTACACCTTC
CDR3: CASSQEQGAGGYTF

V: TRBV27
D: TRBD2
size: -
J: TRBJ2-1
DNA: TGTGCCAGCAGTTTAAGCCGCCCCAGCGGGAGGGCTGAGCAGTTCTTC
CDR3: CASSLSRPSGRAEQFF

V: TRBV7-2
D: -
size: many
J: TRBJ2-4
DNA: TGTGCCAGCAGCCCTAACGGACAGTTCCAGTACTTC
CDR3: CASSPNGQFQYF

V: TRBV7-8
D: -
size: many
J: TRBJ2-1
DNA: TGTGCCAGCAGCTTACTGGCCGGGATCTTCTACAATGAGCAGTTCTTC
CDR3: CASSLLAGIFYNEQFF

V: TRBV7-2
D: TRBD2
size: many
J: TRBJ2-3
DNA: TGTGCCAGCAGCTTGGGACTACACACAGATACGCAGTATTTT
CDR3: CASSLGLHTDTQYF

V: TRBV18
D: TRBD2
size: many
J: TRBJ2-7
DNA: TGTGCCAGCTCACTCCCCGGGAGGAACGAGCAGTACTTC
CDR3: CASSLPGRNEQYF

V: TRBV3-1
D: TRBD2
size: few
J: TRBJ2-7
DNA: TGTGCCAGCAGCCAAGGGGCACTAGCGGTCTACGAGCAGTACTTC
CDR3: CASSQGALAVYEQYF

V: TRBV2
D: TRBD2
size: -
J: TRBJ2-3
DNA: TGTGCCAGCAGTCTAGCGGGAACTGCAGATACGCAGTATTTT
CDR3: CASSLAGTADTQYF

V: TRBV19
D: -
size: -
J: TRBJ2-3
DNA: TGTGCCAGTAGTTGCGGCACAGATACGCAGTATTTT
CDR3: CASSCGTDTQYF

V: TRBV7-9
D: TRBD1
size: -
J: TRBJ2-7
DNA: TGTGCCAGCAGCTTAGGGGGGACAGGGGCCCGTTACGAGCAGTACTTC
CDR3: CASSLGGTGARYEQYF

V: TRBV19
D: -
size: -
J: TRBJ1-5
DNA: TGTGCCAGTAGTATTGGTAAAGGGGATGTCAATCAGCCCCAGCATTTT
CDR3: CASSIGKGDVNQPQHF

V: TRBV18
D: -
size: few
J: TRBJ2-7
DNA: TGTGCCAGCTCAGCTTCAGGGTATACGAGCGAGCAGTACTTC
CDR3: CASSASGYTSEQYF

V: TRBV7-6
D: -
size: many
J: TRBJ1-5
DNA: TGTGCCAGCAGCAAAGGGGCCAATCAGCCCCAGCATTTT
CDR3: CASSKGANQPQHF

V: TRBV4-2
D: TRBD1
size: many
J: TRBJ2-3
DNA: TGTGCCAGCAGCCGCTCGGGACAGGGGTCGGATACGCAGTATTTT
CDR3: CASSRSGQGSDTQYF

V: TRBV20-1
D: TRBD1
size: many
J: TRBJ2-1
DNA: TGCAGTGCGGGGACCGGGACAGGGGTTGGCAATGAGCAGTTCTTC
CDR3: CSAGTGTGVGNEQFF

V: TRBV9
D: TRBD1
size: many
J: TRBJ2-3
DNA: TGTGCCAGCAGCATGACAGGGGGGACCACAGATACGCAGTATTTT
CDR3: CASSMTGGTTDTQYF

V: TRBV20-1
D: TRBD2
size: many
J: TRBJ2-7
DNA: TGCAGTGCAAAGCGGGAGCCGGTCTACGAGCAGTACTTC
CDR3: CSAKREPVYEQYF

V: TRBV4-3
D: -
size: many
J: TRBJ1-6
DNA: TGCGCCAGCAGCCAGGACAAAAATTCACCCCTCCACTTT
CDR3: CASSQDKNSPLHF

V: TRBV7-3
D: -
size: -
J: TRBJ1-1
DNA: TGTGCCAGCAGCCCCGGACATCAGAACGCTGAAGCTTTCTTT
CDR3: CASSPGHQNAEAFF

V: TRBV30
D: -
size: -
J: TRBJ2-7
DNA: TGTGCCTGGAGTGGCGACTATCGCTACGAGCAGTACTTC
CDR3: CAWSGDYRYEQYF

V: TRBV4-3
D: -
size: many
J: TRBJ1-5
DNA: TGCGCCAGCAGCCAAGGGAGCCTGGAGGGACAGCCCCAGCATTTT
CDR3: CASSQGSLEGQPQHF

V: TRBV4-1
D: TRBD1
size: -
J: TRBJ2-7
DNA: TGCGCCAGCGGCCCGGGACAGGGGGCGTACGAGCAGTACTTC
CDR3: CASGPGQGAYEQYF

V: TRBV2
D: -
size: once
J: TRBJ2-1
DNA: TGTGCCAGCATCCCGGGACGGAGTTACAATGAGCAGTTCTTC
CDR3: CASIPGRSYNEQFF

V: TRBV7-9
D: TRBD2
size: -
J: TRBJ2-7
DNA: TGTGCCAGCAGCTTAGCCGCCGGGACTAGCCGATACGAGCAGTACTTC
CDR3: CASSLAAGTSRYEQYF